This T cell receptor (beta chain) was recorded in a study of control samples from healthy donors and cancer patients. Data came from immunoSEQ multiplex PCR; TCRdb stores just in-frame clones and leaves some out. The table lists 120,000 to 150,000 clones, roughly nine tenths of them singletons. Germline V CDR1 and CDR2: SGDLS, YYNGEE. This CDR3 is 14 amino acids long. Trimming shortened V by 0 bases and J by 4 bases, and 10 bases separated the two germline ends. This rearrangement joins TRBV9 to TRBJ1-1; TRBD1 might be the D (5 bases). The sequence derives from a woman aged 25 to 39 in good health. The material sequenced was blood. The CDR3 spells CASSVGWGSTEAFF. DNA of the CDR3: TGTGCCAGCAGCGTAGGTTGGGGGAGCACTGAAGCTTTCTTT.